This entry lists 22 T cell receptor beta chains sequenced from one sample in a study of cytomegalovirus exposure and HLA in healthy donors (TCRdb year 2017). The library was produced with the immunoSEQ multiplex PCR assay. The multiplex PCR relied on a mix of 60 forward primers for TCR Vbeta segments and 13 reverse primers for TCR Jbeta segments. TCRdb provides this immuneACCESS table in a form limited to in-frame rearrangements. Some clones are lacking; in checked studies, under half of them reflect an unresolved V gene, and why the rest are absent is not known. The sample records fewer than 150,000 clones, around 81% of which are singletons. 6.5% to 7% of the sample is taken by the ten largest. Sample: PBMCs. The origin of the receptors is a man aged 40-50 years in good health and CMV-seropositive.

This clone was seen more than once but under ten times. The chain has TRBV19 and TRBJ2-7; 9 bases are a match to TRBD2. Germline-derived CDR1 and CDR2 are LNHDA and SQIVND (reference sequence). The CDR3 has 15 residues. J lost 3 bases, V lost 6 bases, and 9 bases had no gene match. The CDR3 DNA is TGTGCCAGTAGCCAGACTAGCGGAACTCTCTACGAGCAGTACTTC. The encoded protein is CASSQTSGTLYEQYF.

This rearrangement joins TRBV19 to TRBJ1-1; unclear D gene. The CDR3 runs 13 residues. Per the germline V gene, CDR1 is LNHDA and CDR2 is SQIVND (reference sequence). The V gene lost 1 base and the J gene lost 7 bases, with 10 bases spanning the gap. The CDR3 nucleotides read TGTGCCAGTAGTATAGGTCGGCCAGGTGAAGCTTTCTTT. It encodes CASSIGRPGEAFF.

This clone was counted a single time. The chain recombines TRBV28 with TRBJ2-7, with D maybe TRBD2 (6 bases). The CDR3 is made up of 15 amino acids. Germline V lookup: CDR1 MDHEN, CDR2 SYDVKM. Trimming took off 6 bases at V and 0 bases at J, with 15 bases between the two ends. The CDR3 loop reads CASRARGIPSYEQYF. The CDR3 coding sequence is TGTGCCAGCAGGGCACGGGGGATACCCTCCTACGAGCAGTACTTC.

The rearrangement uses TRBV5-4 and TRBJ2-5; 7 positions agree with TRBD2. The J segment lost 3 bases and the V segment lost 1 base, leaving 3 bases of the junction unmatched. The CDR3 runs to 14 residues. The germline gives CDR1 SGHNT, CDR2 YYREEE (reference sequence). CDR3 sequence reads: CASSLFGGKETQYF. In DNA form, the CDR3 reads TGTGCCAGCAGCTTGTTCGGGGGGAAAGAGACCCAGTACTTC.

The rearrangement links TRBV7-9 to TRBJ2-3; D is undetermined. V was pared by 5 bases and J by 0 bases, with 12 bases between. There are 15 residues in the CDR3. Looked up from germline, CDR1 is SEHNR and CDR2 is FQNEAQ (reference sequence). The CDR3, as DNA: TGTGCCAGCAGCCCTGACGGGTGGAGCACAGATACGCAGTATTTT. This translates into CASSPDGWSTDTQYF.

The CDR3 DNA sequence: TGTGCCAGCTCACCAACTAGCGCCTACGAGCAGTACTTC. Amino acid sequence: CASSPTSAYEQYF. The chain recombines TRBV18 with TRBJ2-7, with 7 nucleotides matching TRBD2. Germline trimming cut 2 bases from V and 2 bases from J; bases unmatched to any gene: 0. Germline values: CDR1 KGHSH, CDR2 LQKENI. The CDR3 spans 13 residues.

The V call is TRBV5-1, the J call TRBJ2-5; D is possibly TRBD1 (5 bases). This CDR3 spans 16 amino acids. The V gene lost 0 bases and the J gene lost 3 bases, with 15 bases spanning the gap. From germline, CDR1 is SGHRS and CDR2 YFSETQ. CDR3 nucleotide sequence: TGCGCCAGCAGCTTGGCCGATGGGGCGCGCGAAGAGACCCAGTACTTC. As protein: CASSLADGAREETQYF.

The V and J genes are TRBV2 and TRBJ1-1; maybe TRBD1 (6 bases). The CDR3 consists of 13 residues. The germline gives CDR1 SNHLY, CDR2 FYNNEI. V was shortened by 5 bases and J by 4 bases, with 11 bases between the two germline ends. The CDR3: CASSLTGPTEAFF. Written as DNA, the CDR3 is TGTGCCAGCAGTCTAACAGGGCCCACTGAAGCTTTCTTT.

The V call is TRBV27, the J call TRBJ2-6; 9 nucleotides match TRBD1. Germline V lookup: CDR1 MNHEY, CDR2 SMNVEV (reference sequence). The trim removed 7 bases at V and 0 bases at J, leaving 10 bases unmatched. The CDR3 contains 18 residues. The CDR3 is CASTTRDRVNSGANVLTF. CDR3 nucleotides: TGTGCCAGCACCACTCGGGACAGGGTGAACTCTGGGGCCAACGTCCTGACTTTC.

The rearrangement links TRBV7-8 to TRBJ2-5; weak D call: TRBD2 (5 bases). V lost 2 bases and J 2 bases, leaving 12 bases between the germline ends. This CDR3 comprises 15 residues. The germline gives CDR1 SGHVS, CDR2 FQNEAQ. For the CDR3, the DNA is TGTGCCAGCAGCTTATCTGGTAGGACTCAAGAGACCCAGTACTTC. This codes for CASSLSGRTQETQYF.

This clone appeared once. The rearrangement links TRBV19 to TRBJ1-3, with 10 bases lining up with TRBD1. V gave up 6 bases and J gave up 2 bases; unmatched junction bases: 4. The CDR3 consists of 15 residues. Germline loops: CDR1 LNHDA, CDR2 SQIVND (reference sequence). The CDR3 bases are TGTGCCAGTAGGGGACAGGGGCTTGCTGGAAACACCATATATTTT. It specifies CASRGQGLAGNTIYF.

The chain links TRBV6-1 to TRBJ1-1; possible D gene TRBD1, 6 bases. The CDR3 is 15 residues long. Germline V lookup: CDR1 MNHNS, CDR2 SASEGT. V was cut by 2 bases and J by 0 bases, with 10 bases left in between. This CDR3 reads CASSESTGLNTEAFF. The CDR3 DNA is TGTGCCAGCAGTGAAAGCACAGGGTTGAACACTGAAGCTTTCTTT.

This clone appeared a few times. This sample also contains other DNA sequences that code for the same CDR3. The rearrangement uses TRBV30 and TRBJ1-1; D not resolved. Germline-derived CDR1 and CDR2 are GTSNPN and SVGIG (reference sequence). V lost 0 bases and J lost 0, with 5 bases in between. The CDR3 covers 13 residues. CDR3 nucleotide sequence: TGTGCCTGGAGTGTACAAGTGAACACTGAAGCTTTCTTT. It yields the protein CAWSVQVNTEAFF. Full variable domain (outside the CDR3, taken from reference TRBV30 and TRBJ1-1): SQTIHQWPATLVQPVGSPLSLECTVEGTSNPNLYWYRQAAGRGLQLLFYSVGIGQISSEVPQNLSASRPQDRQFILSSKKLLLSDSGFYLCAWSVQVNTEAFFGQGTRLTVV.

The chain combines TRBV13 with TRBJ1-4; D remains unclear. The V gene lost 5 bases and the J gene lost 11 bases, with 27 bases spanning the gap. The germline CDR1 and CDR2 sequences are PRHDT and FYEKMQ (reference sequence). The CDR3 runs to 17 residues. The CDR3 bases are TGTGCCAGCAGCGCAGCCGAAAGCGCCGGGAACGACGGGAAACTGTTTTTT. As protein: CASSAAESAGNDGKLFF.

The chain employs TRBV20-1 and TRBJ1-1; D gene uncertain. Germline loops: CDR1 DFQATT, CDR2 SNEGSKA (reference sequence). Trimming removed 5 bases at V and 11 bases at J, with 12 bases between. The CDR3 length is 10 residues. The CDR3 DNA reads TGCAGTGCTCCCCCAGAGGATGCTTTCTTT. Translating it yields CSAPPEDAFF.

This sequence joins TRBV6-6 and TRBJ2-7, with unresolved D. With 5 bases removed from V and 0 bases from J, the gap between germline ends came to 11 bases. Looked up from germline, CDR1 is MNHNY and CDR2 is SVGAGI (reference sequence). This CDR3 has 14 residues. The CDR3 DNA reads TGTGCCAGCAGTCGTCCGACAAACTCCTACGAGCAGTACTTC. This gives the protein CASSRPTNSYEQYF.

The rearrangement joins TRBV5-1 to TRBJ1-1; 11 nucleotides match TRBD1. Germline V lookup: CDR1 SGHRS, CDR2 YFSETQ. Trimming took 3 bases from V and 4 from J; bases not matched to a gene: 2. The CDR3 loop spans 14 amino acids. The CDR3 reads CASSSGTGGTEAFF. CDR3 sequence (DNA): TGCGCCAGCAGCTCCGGGACAGGGGGCACTGAAGCTTTCTTT.

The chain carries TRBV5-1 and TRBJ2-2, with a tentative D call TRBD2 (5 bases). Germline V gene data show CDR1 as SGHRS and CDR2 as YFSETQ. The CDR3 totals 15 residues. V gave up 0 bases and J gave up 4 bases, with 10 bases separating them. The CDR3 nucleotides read TGCGCCAGCAGCTTGGGGACTGTGAGCACCGGGGAGCTGTTTTTT. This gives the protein CASSLGTVSTGELFF.

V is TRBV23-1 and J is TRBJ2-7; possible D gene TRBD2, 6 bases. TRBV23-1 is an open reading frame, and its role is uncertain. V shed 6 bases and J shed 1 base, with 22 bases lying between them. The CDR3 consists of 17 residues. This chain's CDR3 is CASRPEGPPNDSYEQYF. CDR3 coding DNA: TGCGCCAGCAGACCGGAGGGCCCTCCAAACGATTCCTACGAGCAGTACTTC.

The CDR3 spells CASSGTSGMAGELFF. The CDR3 coding sequence is TGTGCCAGCAGTGGGACTAGCGGGATGGCCGGGGAGCTGTTTTTT. This chain uses TRBV6-1 with TRBJ2-2, with 12 bases fitting TRBD2. Looked up from germline, CDR1 is MNHNS and CDR2 is SASEGT. This CDR3 has 15 residues. With 4 bases clipped from V and 6 bases from J, the junction kept 3 bases outside the gene matches.

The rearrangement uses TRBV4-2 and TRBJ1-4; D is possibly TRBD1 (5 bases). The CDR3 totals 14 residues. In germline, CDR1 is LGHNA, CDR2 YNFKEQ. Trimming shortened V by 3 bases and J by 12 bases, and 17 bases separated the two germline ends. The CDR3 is CASSQGEVRRELFF. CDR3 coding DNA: TGTGCCAGCAGCCAGGGGGAGGTCCGCCGGGAACTGTTTTTT.

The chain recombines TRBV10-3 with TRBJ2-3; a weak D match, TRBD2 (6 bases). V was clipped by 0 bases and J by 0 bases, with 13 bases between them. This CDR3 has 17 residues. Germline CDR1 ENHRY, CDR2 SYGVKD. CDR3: CAISESVRGESTDTQYF. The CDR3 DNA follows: TGTGCCATCAGTGAGTCGGTTCGCGGGGAGAGCACAGATACGCAGTATTTT.